These 18 T cell receptor beta chains came from one sample sequenced in a study of cytomegalovirus exposure and HLA in healthy donors. The PCR had 60 Vbeta and 13 Jbeta primers. Data came from immunoSEQ multiplex PCR; TCRdb stores just in-frame clones and leaves some out. The sample consists of approximately 85,000 clones, roughly 78% of them appearing once. The specimen sequenced was PBMCs. Receptors were obtained from a man aged 25-45 years in good health and CMV-seronegative.

This chain joins TRBV5-1 and TRBJ2-7; 9 bases are a match to TRBD1. The J segment lost 6 bases and the V segment lost 0 bases, leaving 4 bases of the junction unmatched. The germline V gene has CDR1 SGHRS and CDR2 YFSETQ. The CDR3 totals 14 residues. This chain's CDR3 is CASSLAQGASEQYF. The CDR3 DNA sequence: TGCGCCAGCAGCTTGGCACAGGGGGCAAGCGAGCAGTACTTC.

The rearrangement links TRBV7-9 to TRBJ2-1; D is undetermined. This CDR3 is 15 amino acids long. The V gene lost 3 bases and the J gene lost 0 bases, with 9 bases spanning the gap. Germline CDR1 is SEHNR and CDR2 is FQNEAQ (reference sequence). CDR3 nucleotides: TGTGCCAGCAGCTTTGAAGCGCACTCCTACAATGAGCAGTTCTTC. This sequence encodes CASSFEAHSYNEQFF.

The chain has TRBV5-1 and TRBJ2-6; a weak D match, TRBD1 (6 bases). Germline CDR1 and CDR2: SGHRS and YFSETQ. The V gene lost 1 base and the J gene lost 2 bases, with 19 bases spanning the gap. CDR3 length: 19 amino acids. The CDR3 spells CASSLFWGRVRAGANVLTF. The CDR3 coding sequence is TGCGCCAGCAGCTTGTTCTGGGGGCGCGTGAGGGCTGGGGCCAACGTCCTGACTTTC.

This clone was picked up one time. The gene calls are TRBV11-2 and TRBJ2-7; TRBD2 matches 9 bases. This CDR3 region has 15 residues. Germline V lookup: CDR1 SGHAT, CDR2 FQNNGV. The V and J ends lost 0 bases and 6 bases, in that order; junction bases with no gene match: 6. CDR3 sequence: CASSLEGGRASEQYF. The CDR3 coding sequence is TGTGCCAGCAGCTTAGAAGGCGGGAGGGCCAGCGAGCAGTACTTC.

The genes are TRBV7-2 and TRBJ1-1; D ambiguous. V gave up 3 bases and J gave up 4 bases, with 18 bases separating them. CDR1 SGHTA and CDR2 FQGNSA come from the germline V gene. The CDR3 is 16 amino acids. CDR3 coding DNA: TGTGCCAGCAGCTTGTTCCACGGGGAGGCTGGCACTGAAGCTTTCTTT. This codes for CASSLFHGEAGTEAFF.

The chain carries TRBV5-8 and TRBJ2-3, with D perhaps matching TRBD1 (5 bases). V lost 1 base and J lost 0, with 12 bases in between. This CDR3 is 16 amino acids long. CDR1 and CDR2 (germline): SGHTS, YDEGEE. The CDR3: CASSLYRTVSTDTQYF. The CDR3 bases are TGTGCCAGCAGCTTGTACAGGACGGTTAGCACAGATACGCAGTATTTT. The whole variable domain, filled in from reference TRBV5-8 and TRBJ2-3, reads EAGVTQSPTHLIKTRGQQATLRCSPISGHTSVYWYQQALGLGLQFLLWYDEGEERNRGNFPPRFSGRQFPNYSSELNVNALELEDSALYLCASSLYRTVSTDTQYFGPGTRLTVL.

This chain links TRBV6-6 with TRBJ1-6, with D possibly being TRBD1 (5 bases). Trimming stripped 6 bases from V and 7 bases from J, with 13 bases between. The CDR3 loop spans 14 amino acids. Per germline, CDR1 MNHNY and CDR2 SVGAGI (reference sequence). The chain's CDR3 is CASRGPEPNSPLHF. CDR3 sequence (DNA): TGTGCCAGCAGGGGGCCCGAACCAAATTCACCCCTCCACTTT.

The chain joins TRBV6-1 to TRBJ2-7; 7 bases are shared with TRBD2. The CDR3 has 14 amino acids. CDR1 and CDR2 (germline): MNHNS, SASEGT. Trimming cost V 3 bases and J 7 bases; bases outside gene matches: 9. CDR3 nucleotides: TGTGCCAGCAGTGAGGGAGGGTTAGTAAAAGAGCAGTACTTC. Translation: CASSEGGLVKEQYF.

The chain employs TRBV28 and TRBJ2-2, with 9 nucleotides matching TRBD1. J lost 4 bases, V lost 7 bases, and 7 bases had no gene match. Looked up from germline, CDR1 is MDHEN and CDR2 is SYDVKM. CDR3 size: 15 residues. In nucleotides, the CDR3 is TGTGCCAGCAACGCCTTGGACAGGGGCACCGGGGAGCTGTTTTTT. Translating gives CASNALDRGTGELFF.

CDR3 protein: CASSPVENQETQYF. For the CDR3, the DNA is TGCGCCAGCAGCCCTGTAGAAAACCAAGAGACCCAGTACTTC. The V gene is TRBV4-1, the J gene TRBJ2-5, with D uncertain. Trimming pared 4 bases from V and 0 bases from J, leaving 9 bases between. The CDR3 runs 14 residues. Germline CDR1 is MGHRA and CDR2 is YSYEKL.

This clone appeared a few times. The rearrangement joins TRBV9 to TRBJ2-5; D perhaps matches TRBD1 (6 bases). This CDR3 has 14 amino acids. V dropped 3 bases and J dropped 0 bases, with 9 bases sitting between them. Germline V gene lookup returns CDR1 SGDLS and CDR2 YYNGEE. The CDR3 sequence: CASSAGTYQETQYF. As DNA, the CDR3 is TGTGCCAGCAGCGCTGGGACATACCAAGAGACCCAGTACTTC.

V gene TRBV19 combines with J gene TRBJ2-7; 8 bases fit TRBD2. This CDR3 spans 18 amino acids. From germline, CDR1 is LNHDA and CDR2 SQIVND (reference sequence). V shed 5 bases, J shed 0 bases, and the junction held 15 bases outside the gene matches. Written as DNA, the CDR3 is TGTGCCAGTAGTCCAACGCCCCGAGCGGGGGCCCACTCCTACGAGCAGTACTTC. It specifies CASSPTPRAGAHSYEQYF.

The genes are TRBV7-9 and TRBJ1-2; 7 bases are a match to TRBD1. The CDR3 totals 15 residues. Germline V lookup: CDR1 SEHNR, CDR2 FQNEAQ (reference sequence). V lost 1 base, J lost 4 bases, and 6 bases stayed unmatched. The CDR3 sequence: CASSLGNGQAYGYTF. In DNA form, the CDR3 reads TGTGCCAGCAGCTTAGGTAATGGACAGGCCTATGGCTACACCTTC.

This clone has only a few counts. V and J are TRBV4-1 and TRBJ1-1; D possibly corresponds to TRBD1 (5 bases). CDR3 length: 14 amino acids. Deletions cut 4 bases from V and 4 bases from J, with 13 bases between. Germline CDR1 MGHRA, CDR2 YSYEKL. CDR3 nucleotide sequence: TGCGCCAGCAGCCGATCGGCCAGGGTCACTGAAGCTTTCTTT. Encoded protein: CASSRSARVTEAFF.

DNA for the CDR3: TGTGCCAGCAGTCTGGCGGGAGGGTTTACAGATACGCAGTATTTT. It translates to CASSLAGGFTDTQYF. This chain uses TRBV6-4 with TRBJ2-3; TRBD2 agrees at 9 bases. The CDR3 runs to 15 residues. CDR1 and CDR2 from the germline V gene are MRHNA and SNTAGT. V was pared by 5 bases and J by 3 bases, with 6 bases of the junction left unmatched.

V usage is TRBV5-1 and J usage is TRBJ2-7, with D perhaps TRBD1 (5 bases). Trimming took 4 bases from V and 3 from J, leaving 11 bases between them. Germline V gene sequence: CDR1 SGHRS, CDR2 YFSETQ. The CDR3 contains 13 residues. CDR3 nucleotides: TGCGCCAGCAGCCACGGACAACTCTACGAGCAGTACTTC. Encoded protein: CASSHGQLYEQYF. The variable domain in full, with the rest retrieved from reference TRBV5-1 and TRBJ2-7, is KAGVTQTPRYLIKTRGQQVTLSCSPISGHRSVSWYQQTPGQGLQFLFEYFSETQRNKGNFPGRFSGRQFSNSRSEMNVSTLELGDSALYLCASSHGQLYEQYFGPGTRLTVT.

DNA for the CDR3: TGCAGCGCAGGACACCAGAACACTGAAGCTTTCTTT. This translates into CSAGHQNTEAFF. V is TRBV29-1 and J is TRBJ1-1, with D tentatively TRBD1 (5 bases). Germline lookup yields CDR1 SQVTM and CDR2 ANQGSEA. The V and J ends lost 7 bases and 1 base respectively, with 10 bases between them. This CDR3 spans 12 amino acids.

This chain connects TRBV5-6 to TRBJ2-7, with TRBD1 matching 10 bases. Germline V lookup: CDR1 SGHDT, CDR2 YYEEEE. This CDR3 region has 14 residues. V shed 4 bases and J 6 bases; nucleotides not matched to a gene: 7. This CDR3 reads CASSRRDRGGEQYF. The CDR3 coding sequence is TGTGCCAGCAGCCGCCGGGACAGGGGAGGCGAGCAGTACTTC.